A selection of T cell receptor beta chains follows, all from one sample in a study of blood T cell repertoires in COVID-19. Repertoires were generated with immunoSEQ multiplex PCR, while TCRdb's copy carries only in-frame clones and drops some. This table has about 51,000 clones, less than 95% appearing once. Sample: peripheral blood. Receptors were obtained from a man aged 50-59 years with acute or convalescent COVID-19. Each CDR3 is given with its conserved first and last residue. The D gene is left open where the match is weak. Only some rows state a clone size, as once, few, many or a class for expanded clones.

length | D | size | J | V | CDR3 | DNA
15 | TRBD1 | . | TRBJ1-5 | TRBV2 | CASGTGGEGNQPQHF | TGTGCCAGCGGGACAGGGGGCGAGGGCAATCAGCCCCAGCATTTT
17 | TRBD2 | . | TRBJ2-1 | TRBV7-2 | CASSLQFSGGALNEQFF | TGTGCCAGCAGCTTACAATTTAGCGGGGGGGCTTTAAATGAGCAGTTCTTC
14 | . | . | TRBJ2-3 | TRBV19 | CASSTGLSTDTQYF | TGTGCCAGTTCGACGGGACTCAGCACAGATACGCAGTATTTT
14 | . | . | TRBJ1-5 | TRBV9 | CASSVSAGVQPQHF | TGTGCCAGCAGCGTATCTGCGGGGGTCCAGCCCCAGCATTTT
13 | . | few | TRBJ1-2 | TRBV18 | CASSPSRGDGYTF | TGTGCCAGCTCACCATCCAGGGGAGATGGCTACACCTTC
17 | TRBD1 | . | TRBJ1-6 | TRBV11-2 | CASSPGRTGGAESPLHF | TGTGCCAGCAGCCCCGGCCGGACAGGGGGCGCTGAATCACCCCTCCACTTT
17 | . | . | TRBJ2-1 | TRBV11-2 | CASSLVLWRGGPNEQFF | TGTGCCAGCAGCTTAGTTCTCTGGAGGGGGGGGCCTAATGAGCAGTTCTTC
14 | TRBD2 | . | TRBJ2-2 | TRBV19 | CASSIERGTGELFF | TGTGCCAGTAGTATAGAGCGGGGGACCGGGGAGCTGTTTTTT
13 | . | . | TRBJ2-7 | TRBV5-4 | CASSLVGGREQYF | TGTGCCAGCAGCTTGGTGGGGGGGCGAGAGCAGTACTTC
14 | TRBD1 | . | TRBJ2-1 | TRBV6-6 | CASSYARQGNEQFF | TGTGCCAGCAGTTACGCCAGACAGGGAAATGAGCAGTTCTTC
15 | TRBD2 | once | TRBJ2-5 | TRBV5-1 | CASSSGGQTQETQYF | TGCGCCAGCAGCTCGGGGGGGCAGACACAAGAGACCCAGTACTTC
17 | TRBD1 | . | TRBJ1-2 | TRBV7-9 | CASSLDPQGARYYGYTF | TGTGCCAGCAGCTTAGATCCCCAGGGGGCGAGATACTATGGCTACACCTTC
15 | . | . | TRBJ1-6 | TRBV7-6 | CASSLGTAVTSPLHF | TGTGCCAGCAGCTTAGGTACAGCAGTTACTTCACCCCTCCACTTT
15 | TRBD2 | . | TRBJ2-2 | TRBV11-3 | CASSLGLAVAGELFF | TGTGCCAGCAGCTTAGGACTAGCGGTGGCCGGGGAGCTGTTTTTT
14 | TRBD1 | . | TRBJ2-7 | TRBV5-1 | CASSLLDRVSEQYF | TGCGCCAGCAGCTTGCTGGACAGGGTTAGCGAGCAGTACTTC
15 | . | . | TRBJ1-4 | TRBV5-1 | CASSTSEGRTEKLFF | TGCGCCAGCAGCACGTCGGAGGGCCGTACAGAAAAACTGTTTTTT
13 | TRBD1 | . | TRBJ1-6 | TRBV5-4 | CASSVGTVSPLHF | TGTGCCAGCAGCGTCGGGACAGTTTCACCCCTCCACTTT
19 | TRBD2 | . | TRBJ2-3 | TRBV10-3 | CAIAGLKGSSGGPTDTQYF | TGTGCCATCGCCGGGCTAAAGGGATCTAGCGGGGGCCCCACAGATACGCAGTATTTT
15 | . | . | TRBJ2-1 | TRBV24-1 | CATSGVGGLYNEQFF | TGTGCCACCAGTGGGGTGGGGGGGCTCTACAATGAGCAGTTCTTC
16 | TRBD2 | . | TRBJ2-3 | TRBV7-8 | CASSLETSGPTDTQYF | TGTGCCAGCAGCTTAGAGACTAGCGGACCCACAGATACGCAGTATTTT
13 | . | . | TRBJ1-1 | TRBV18 | CASSPQGNTEAFF | TGTGCCAGCTCTCCCCAGGGGAACACTGAAGCTTTCTTT
17 | TRBD2 | . | TRBJ2-1 | TRBV5-1 | CASSLIPGTSGGDEQFF | TGCGCCAGCAGCCTGATCCCCGGGACTAGCGGGGGAGATGAGCAGTTCTTC
16 | TRBD2 | . | TRBJ2-3 | TRBV5-4 | CASSRGGAGGPDTQYF | TGTGCCAGCAGCCGTGGCGGAGCGGGGGGGCCAGATACGCAGTATTTT
14 | . | . | TRBJ1-3 | TRBV3-1/TRBV3-2 | CASSHTETGNTIYF | TGTGCCAGCAGCCATACAGAAACTGGAAACACCATATATTTT
13 | . | . | TRBJ2-2 | TRBV29-1 | CSGSGVDTGELFF | TGCAGCGGGTCAGGGGTGGACACCGGGGAGCTGTTTTTT
14 | . | . | TRBJ1-2 | TRBV2 | CASSPRGGKGGYTF | TGTGCCAGCAGTCCGAGGGGGGGAAAAGGTGGCTACACCTTC
17 | TRBD1 | . | TRBJ1-1 | TRBV2 | CASSVGTAALMNTEAFF | TGTGCCAGCAGTGTCGGGACAGCTGCCCTCATGAACACTGAAGCTTTCTTT
14 | . | . | TRBJ2-3 | TRBV10-3 | CAISRDSITDTQYF | TGTGCCATCAGCCGGGACTCCATCACAGATACGCAGTATTTT
16 | . | . | TRBJ2-5 | TRBV5-1 | CASSPPQAAGRETQYF | TGCGCCAGCAGCCCACCCCAGGCAGCTGGTAGGGAGACCCAGTACTTC
10 | . | . | TRBJ2-7 | TRBV28 | CASSMRTMFF | TGTGCCAGCAGTATGCGAACTATGTTTTTC
11 | . | . | TRBJ1-1 | TRBV29-1 | CSSGRNTEAFF | TGCAGCTCTGGGAGGAACACTGAAGCTTTCTTT
13 | . | . | TRBJ1-1 | TRBV2 | CASSDARNTEAFF | TGTGCCAGCAGTGATGCCAGGAACACTGAAGCTTTCTTT
13 | . | . | TRBJ1-1 | TRBV20-1 | CSASRQANTEAFF | TGCAGTGCTAGTAGGCAGGCGAACACTGAAGCTTTCTTT
15 | . | . | TRBJ2-2 | TRBV7-3 | CASSQAGGGTGELFF | TGTGCCAGCAGCCAAGCCGGGGGTGGCACCGGGGAGCTGTTTTTT
15 | . | . | TRBJ1-1 | TRBV6-5 | CASRPRGQGNTEAFF | TGTGCCAGCAGACCGAGGGGACAAGGGAACACTGAAGCTTTCTTT
11 | . | . | TRBJ1-2 | TRBV9 | CASRGGQGYTF | TGTGCCAGCAGGGGTGGACAGGGCTACACCTTC
17 | . | once | TRBJ2-5 | TRBV1 | CTSSLAGTSGYQETQYF | TGCACCAGCAGCCTTGCCGGGACTAGCGGATATCAAGAGACCCAGTACTTC
13 | . | . | TRBJ1-4 | TRBV30 | CAWTPSGEKKLFF | TGTGCCTGGACCCCATCAGGGGAGAAAAAACTGTTTTTT
13 | TRBD1 | . | TRBJ1-1 | TRBV6-5 | CASSYSQGAGAFF | TGTGCCAGCAGTTACTCGCAGGGGGCGGGTGCTTTCTTT
13 | TRBD2 | . | TRBJ2-7 | TRBV5-1 | CASSLSSGYEQYF | TGCGCCAGCAGCTTGTCTAGCGGCTACGAGCAGTACTTC
17 | . | . | TRBJ2-1 | TRBV9 | CASSVGFGDLSSNEQFF | TGTGCCAGCAGCGTAGGGTTCGGAGACCTCTCTTCCAATGAGCAGTTCTTC
16 | TRBD1 | . | TRBJ2-1 | TRBV30 | CAWSSPGGQAHDEQFF | TGTGCCTGGAGTTCCCCAGGCGGACAGGCGCACGATGAGCAGTTCTTC
16 | TRBD1 | . | TRBJ2-3 | TRBV15 | CATNPRTGGSTDTQYF | TGTGCCACCAACCCTAGGACAGGGGGTAGCACAGATACGCAGTATTTT
15 | . | . | TRBJ2-3 | TRBV7-6 | CASSQSGASTDTQYF | TGTGCCAGCAGCCAGAGCGGTGCTAGCACAGATACGCAGTATTTT
16 | TRBD2 | once | TRBJ2-1 | TRBV15 | CATSRVAGLAGHEQFF | TGTGCCACCAGCAGAGTGGCGGGACTAGCGGGCCATGAGCAGTTCTTC